Listed here are 19 T cell receptor beta chains from one sample, sequenced in a study of low-dose radiotherapy and immunotherapy resistance in tumors. With TRAV- and TRBV-specific primers, first-strand cDNA was made, covering the alpha and beta chains. A roughly 19-cycle PCR with a constant-region primer and V-primer adapter amplified TCRs. MiXCR, run by TCRdb on the reads, gives a single entry per CDR3 protein. The sample yields 8,500 to 14,000 distinct CDR3 sequences, about half seen once. Receptor source: a human donor with advanced metastatic prostate, ovarian, gallbladder or colorectal cancer (not recorded which). This table probably holds off-target reads from a library built for another chain.

V gene TRBV19 combines with J gene TRBJ1-1; no reliable D call. CDR3 size: 14 residues. V was cut by 4 bases and J by 4 bases, with 13 bases left in between. Germline V gene data show CDR1 as LNHDA and CDR2 as SQIVND (reference sequence). The CDR3 sequence: CASSKYEGGTEAFF. CDR3 bases: TGTGCCAGTAGTAAGTATGAGGGCGGCACTGAAGCTTTCTTT.

The chain has TRBV2 and TRBJ2-1; no firm D call. Germline V CDR1 and CDR2: SNHLY, FYNNEI. V was pared by 4 bases and J by 0 bases, with 7 bases between. The length of the CDR3 is 14 residues. The DNA for the CDR3 is TGTGCCAGCAGTGTGACAAGCTCCTACAATGAGCAGTTCTTC. This sequence encodes CASSVTSSYNEQFF.

V and J are TRBV16 and TRBJ2-7, with no clear D. V was cut by 0 bases and J by 2 bases, with 14 bases left in between. CDR1 and CDR2 (germline): KGHSY, FQNENV. This CDR3 has 16 amino acids. The DNA of the CDR3 is TGTGCCAGCAGCCAATCGTCAGCTAGAGCCCCCTACGAGCAGTACTTC. This encodes CASSQSSARAPYEQYF. Using reference TRBV16 and TRBJ2-7 for the parts outside the CDR3, the full variable domain is GEEVAQTPKHLVRGEGQKAKLYCAPIKGHSYVFWYQQVLKNEFKFLISFQNENVFDETGMPKERFSAKCLPNSPCSLEIQATKLEDSAVYFCASSQSSARAPYEQYFGPGTRLTVT.

The CDR3 sequence is CASSLGLAGNYEQYF. In DNA, the CDR3 is TGTGCCAGCAGCTTGGGACTAGCGGGGAACTACGAGCAGTACTTC. The chain uses TRBV7-9 and TRBJ2-7, with 13 nucleotides matching TRBD2. The V gene's germline CDR1 is SEHNR and CDR2 FQNEAQ (reference sequence). CDR3 size: 15 residues. V was pared by 3 bases and J by 3 bases, with 2 bases of the junction left unmatched.

The table lists this clonotype with a few counts. The rearrangement uses TRBV5-1 and TRBJ1-1; no clear D. The V gene's germline CDR1 is SGHRS and CDR2 YFSETQ. V lost 0 bases and J lost 1, with 7 bases in between. This CDR3 has 14 residues. CDR3 sequence (DNA): TGCGCCAGCAGCTTGGGACACTGGAACACTGAAGCTTTCTTT. It is translated as CASSLGHWNTEAFF.

The chain employs TRBV6-8 and TRBJ2-7; 8 bases are a match to TRBD1. J was trimmed by 0 bases and V by 2 bases; bases with no gene match: 3. The length of the CDR3 is 15 residues. CDR1 and CDR2 (germline): MNHGY, SAAAGT. CDR3 in amino acids: CASSYVGQGSYEQYF. The CDR3 nucleotides read TGTGCCAGCAGTTACGTTGGACAGGGCTCCTACGAGCAGTACTTC.

V and J are TRBV3-1 and TRBJ2-1; 7 bases fit TRBD2. The CDR3 has 17 amino acids. Germline V CDR1 and CDR2: LGHDT, YNNKEL (reference sequence). V trimming: 3 bases; J trimming: 4 bases; junction bases outside the gene matches: 12. For the CDR3, the DNA is TGTGCCAGCAGCCATAAGGGGCGGGGGTCCCTATACAATGAGCAGTTCTTC. Amino acids: CASSHKGRGSLYNEQFF.

This clonotype was observed a single time. This chain's CDR3 is CASTPLAGGQETQYF. The CDR3 DNA reads as TGTGCCAGCACCCCACTAGCGGGGGGGCAAGAGACCCAGTACTTC. The rearrangement uses TRBV28 and TRBJ2-5, with 13 bases aligning to TRBD2. V gave up 7 bases and J gave up 2 bases; unmatched junction bases: 4. The CDR3 spans 15 residues. Germline assignment: CDR1 MDHEN and CDR2 SYDVKM.

This clonotype was seen more than once but under ten times. The gene calls are TRBV5-1 and TRBJ1-2; 9 bases line up with TRBD1. V shed 4 bases and J 4 bases; nucleotides not matched to a gene: 5. Per germline, CDR1 SGHRS and CDR2 YFSETQ. CDR3 length equals 14 residues. CDR3 amino acids: CASSPDRGSYGYTF. The CDR3 DNA is TGCGCCAGCAGCCCCGACAGGGGGTCCTATGGCTACACCTTC.

This clonotype was counted between two and nine times. The V gene is TRBV2, the J gene TRBJ2-1; 9 positions agree with TRBD1. After removal of 6 bases from V and 9 bases from J, the junction contained 6 bases not matched to a gene. The CDR3 spans 13 residues. The germline gives CDR1 SNHLY, CDR2 FYNNEI. The CDR3 here is CASRGDREGEQFF. The CDR3 DNA follows: TGTGCCAGCAGGGGGGACAGGGAGGGTGAGCAGTTCTTC.

The V call is TRBV28, the J call TRBJ1-2; possibly TRBD1 for D (6 bases). Looked up from germline, CDR1 is MDHEN and CDR2 is SYDVKM. V was pared by 2 bases and J by 12 bases, with 13 bases between. This CDR3 spans 12 amino acids. CDR3 residues: CASSLRGAQNTF. CDR3 DNA sequence: TGTGCCAGCAGTTTAAGGGGGGCGCAGAACACCTTC.

V gene TRBV2 combines with J gene TRBJ2-1, with 8 bases lining up with TRBD2. CDR3 size: 18 residues. V shed 1 base and J 4 bases; nucleotides not matched to a gene: 12. Germline lookup yields CDR1 SNHLY and CDR2 FYNNEI. Here the CDR3 reads CASSEGGVLAEAYNEQFF. The CDR3 nucleotides read TGTGCCAGCAGTGAAGGGGGGGTACTAGCGGAGGCATACAATGAGCAGTTCTTC.

V usage is TRBV12-3 or TRBV12-4 and J usage is TRBJ2-1, with D uncertain. Between the trimmed V and J ends, which lost 6 bases and 6 bases, there was a span of 15 bases. The CDR3 runs 14 residues. The CDR3 sequence is CASSLPALVNEQFF. CDR3 nucleotides: TGTGCCAGCAGCCTACCGGCCCTTGTCAATGAGCAGTTCTTC.

This clonotype was recorded a few times. The rearrangement links TRBV30 to TRBJ2-1; 11 bases map to TRBD2. The germline V gene has CDR1 GTSNPN and CDR2 SVGIG (reference sequence). The CDR3 totals 16 residues. V gave up 3 bases and J gave up 5 bases; unmatched junction bases: 9. CDR3: CAWSLLSGGANNEQFF. The DNA for the CDR3 is TGTGCCTGGAGCCTCCTTAGCGGGGGGGCAAACAATGAGCAGTTCTTC.

This chain uses TRBV19 with TRBJ1-1, with a tentative D call TRBD1 (5 bases). Trimming shortened V by 5 bases and J by 4 bases, and 14 bases separated the two germline ends. The CDR3 is made up of 14 amino acids. The germline gives CDR1 LNHDA, CDR2 SQIVND (reference sequence). In nucleotides, the CDR3 is TGTGCCAGTAGTTACCGATGGGGGGGCACTGAAGCTTTCTTT. This translates into CASSYRWGGTEAFF.

CDR3 loop: CASSLNYNEQFF. CDR3 bases: TGTGCCAGCAGCCTAAACTACAATGAGCAGTTCTTC. The V call is TRBV6-1, the J call TRBJ2-1, with D uncertain. Germline values: CDR1 MNHNS, CDR2 SASEGT. The CDR3 runs 12 residues. V was trimmed by 6 bases and J by 3 bases, leaving 6 bases between them.

The V gene is TRBV10-1, the J gene TRBJ2-7, with TRBD2 matching 7 bases. CDR1 is WNHNN, CDR2 SYGVQD, per germline (reference sequence). V was pared by 5 bases and J by 6 bases, with 16 bases of the junction left unmatched. The length of the CDR3 is 16 residues. The CDR3 protein is CASSRAVMAGVSEQYF. The CDR3 nucleotides are TGCGCCAGCAGTCGGGCGGTTATGGCGGGAGTATCCGAGCAGTACTTC.

This chain uses TRBV14 with TRBJ2-6; D is uncertain. The CDR3 contains 13 residues. Germline values: CDR1 SGHDN, CDR2 FVKESK. V was trimmed by 1 base and J by 3 bases, leaving 1 base between them. CDR3 coding DNA: TGTGCCAGCAGCCAAGGTGGGGCCAACGTCCTGACTTTC. It encodes CASSQGGANVLTF.

The chain combines TRBV13 with TRBJ2-3; D unresolved. Germline lookup yields CDR1 PRHDT and CDR2 FYEKMQ (reference sequence). The CDR3 covers 16 residues. With 1 base removed from V and 0 bases from J, the gap between germline ends came to 11 bases. This CDR3 is CASSLAGRRSTDTQYF. DNA for the CDR3: TGTGCCAGCAGCTTAGCTGGGCGGCGAAGCACAGATACGCAGTATTTT.